This T cell receptor (beta chain) was profiled in a study of cytomegalovirus exposure and HLA in healthy donors. Regarding the study as a whole: Later analysis associated a missense DCLRE1C variant with TCR beta V- and J-gene trimming. When analyzed later, the rates of TCR association showed variation by HLA locus, with DRB1 the most and HLA-C the fewest. Earlier analysis yielded a pattern in which most TCR beta V segments were productive about 90% or about 30% of the time. The study recorded over 150 TCR beta chains that were cytomegalovirus-associated.

For this clone: The antigen is not known.

The PCR used 60 Vbeta and 13 Jbeta primers. Some clones are missing from TCRdb's copy, which holds only in-frame ones; the method was immunoSEQ multiplex PCR. The repertoire includes about 73,000 clones, 75% of them detected once, and over 10% sits in the top ten. This receptor was taken from a man in his sixties or seventies in good health and CMV-seronegative. Input material: PBMCs.

In nucleotides, the CDR3 is TGTGCCAGCGGGACTATTTCAGATACGCAGTATTTT. This codes for CASGTISDTQYF. The V call is TRBV18, the J call TRBJ2-3; 7 bases fit TRBD2. Trimming at V came to 8 bases and at J to 4 bases, leaving 3 bases not matched to a gene. CDR1 is KGHSH, CDR2 LQKENI, per germline. This CDR3 has 12 residues.